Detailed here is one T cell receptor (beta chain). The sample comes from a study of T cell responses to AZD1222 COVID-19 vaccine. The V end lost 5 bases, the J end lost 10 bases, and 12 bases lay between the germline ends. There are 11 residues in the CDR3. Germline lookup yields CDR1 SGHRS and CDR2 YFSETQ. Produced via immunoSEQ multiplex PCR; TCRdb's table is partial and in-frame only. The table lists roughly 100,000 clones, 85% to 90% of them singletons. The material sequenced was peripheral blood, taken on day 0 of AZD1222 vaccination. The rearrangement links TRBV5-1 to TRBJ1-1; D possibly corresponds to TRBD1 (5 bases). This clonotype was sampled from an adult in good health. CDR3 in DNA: TGCGCCAGCAGTTCAGGGTCCGGAGCTTTCTTT. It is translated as CASSSGSGAFF. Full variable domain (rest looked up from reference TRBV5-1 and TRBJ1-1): KAGVTQTPRYLIKTRGQQVTLSCSPISGHRSVSWYQQTPGQGLQFLFEYFSETQRNKGNFPGRFSGRQFSNSRSEMNVSTLELGDSALYLCASSSGSGAFFGQGTRLTVV.